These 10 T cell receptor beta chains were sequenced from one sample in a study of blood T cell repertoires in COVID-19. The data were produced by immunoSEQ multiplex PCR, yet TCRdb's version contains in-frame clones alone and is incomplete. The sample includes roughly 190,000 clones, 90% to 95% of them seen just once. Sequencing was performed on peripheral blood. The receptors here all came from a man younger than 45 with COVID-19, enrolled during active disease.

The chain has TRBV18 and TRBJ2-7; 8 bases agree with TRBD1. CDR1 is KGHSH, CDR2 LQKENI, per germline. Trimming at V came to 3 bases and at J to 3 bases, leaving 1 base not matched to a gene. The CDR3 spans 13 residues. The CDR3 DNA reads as TGTGCCAGCTCACCGGGACAGGACTACGAGCAGTACTTC. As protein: CASSPGQDYEQYF.

In DNA form, the CDR3 reads TGTGCTTGTCACCCCGGGGACTATGGCTACACCTTC. Amino acid sequence: CACHPGDYGYTF. The chain has TRBV30 and TRBJ1-2; D is uncertain. The CDR3 covers 12 residues. CDR1 GTSNPN and CDR2 SVGIG come from the germline V gene (reference sequence).

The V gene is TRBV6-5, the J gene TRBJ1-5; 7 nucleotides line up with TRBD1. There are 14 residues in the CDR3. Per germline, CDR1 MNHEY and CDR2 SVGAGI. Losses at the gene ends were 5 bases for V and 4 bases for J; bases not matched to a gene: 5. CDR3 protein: CASSPPGQNQPQHF. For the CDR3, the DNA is TGTGCCAGCAGTCCACCGGGACAGAATCAGCCCCAGCATTTT.

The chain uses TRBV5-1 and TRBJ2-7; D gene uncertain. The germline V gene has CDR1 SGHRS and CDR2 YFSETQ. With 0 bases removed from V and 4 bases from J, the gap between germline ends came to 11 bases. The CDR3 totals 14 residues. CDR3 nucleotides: TGCGCCAGCAGCTTGGGGGCCGAACTGTACGAGCAGTACTTC. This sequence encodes CASSLGAELYEQYF.

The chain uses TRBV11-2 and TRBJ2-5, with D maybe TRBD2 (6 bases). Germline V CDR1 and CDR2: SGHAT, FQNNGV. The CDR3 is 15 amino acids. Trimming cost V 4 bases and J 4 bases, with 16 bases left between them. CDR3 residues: CASSSTRLEPETQYF. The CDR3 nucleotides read TGTGCCAGCAGCTCCACGCGACTAGAGCCAGAGACCCAGTACTTC.

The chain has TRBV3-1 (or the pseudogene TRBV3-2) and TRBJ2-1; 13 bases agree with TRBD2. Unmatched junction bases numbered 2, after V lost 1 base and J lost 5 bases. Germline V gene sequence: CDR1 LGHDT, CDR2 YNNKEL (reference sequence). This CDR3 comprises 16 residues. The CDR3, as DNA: TGTGCCAGCAGCCAAGGACTAGCGGGGGGTCACAATGAGCAGTTCTTC. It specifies CASSQGLAGGHNEQFF.

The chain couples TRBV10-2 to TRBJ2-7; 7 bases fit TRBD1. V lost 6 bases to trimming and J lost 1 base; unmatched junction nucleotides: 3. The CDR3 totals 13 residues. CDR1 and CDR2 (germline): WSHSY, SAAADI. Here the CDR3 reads CASRGDRSYEQYF. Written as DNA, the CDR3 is TGCGCCAGCAGGGGGGACAGATCCTACGAGCAGTACTTC.

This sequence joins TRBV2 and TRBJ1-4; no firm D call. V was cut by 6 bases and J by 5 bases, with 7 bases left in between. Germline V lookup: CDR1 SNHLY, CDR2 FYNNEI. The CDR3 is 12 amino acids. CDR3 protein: CASRSSNEKLFF. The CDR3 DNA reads TGTGCCAGCAGGAGCTCCAATGAAAAACTGTTTTTT. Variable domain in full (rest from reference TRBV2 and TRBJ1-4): EPEVTQTPSHQVTQMGQEVILRCVPISNHLYFYWYRQILGQKVEFLVSFYNNEISEKSEIFDDQFSVERPDGSNFTLKIRSTKLEDSAMYFCASRSSNEKLFFGSGTQLSVL.

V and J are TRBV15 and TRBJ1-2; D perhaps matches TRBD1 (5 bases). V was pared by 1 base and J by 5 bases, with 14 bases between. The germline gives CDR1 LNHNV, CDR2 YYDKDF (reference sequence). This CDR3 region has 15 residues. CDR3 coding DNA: TGTGCCACCAGCAGAGGGGGGGAAGCTACTTATGGCTACACCTTC. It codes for CATSRGGEATYGYTF.

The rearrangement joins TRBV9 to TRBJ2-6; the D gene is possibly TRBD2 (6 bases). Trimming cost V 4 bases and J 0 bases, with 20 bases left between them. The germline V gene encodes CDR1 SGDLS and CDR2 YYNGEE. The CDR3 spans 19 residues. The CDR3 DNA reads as TGTGCCAGCAGCCCGGGACTCTCCGGCCGAGGCTCTGGGGCCAACGTCCTGACTTTC. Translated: CASSPGLSGRGSGANVLTF.